This TCR beta chain was identified during a study of T cell responses to AZD1222 COVID-19 vaccine (dated by TCRdb to about 2021). At the level of the whole study: AZD1222 recipients whose second dose came at about 4 weeks and those whose second dose came at about 12 weeks were combined into one group, since spike-specific TCR depth and breadth did not differ between the two schedules. TCR sequencing was performed for 230 to 250 trial participants, of whom about 200 were given two doses of AZD1222 and around 25 were given two doses of MenACWY control vaccine. Trial participants were enrolled into age subgroups of 18-55, 56-69 and 70-plus years, which contained approximately 150, 28 and 58 TCR-sequenced participants, respectively. Study-level results and caveats: Participants were mostly white British, with more females than males. The authors suggested clonal diversity may have been underestimated. A significant rise in spike-specific TCR breadth and depth was observed after two AZD1222 doses relative to day 0 and relative to MenACWY recipients. The 56-69-year group was small, and its depth increase did not reach significance, likely because of low power. Reportedly, almost half of the unique spike-specific TCRs recognized epitopes lying outside the regions that are mutated in the B.1.351 and B.1.1.7 variants. Only five or six AZD1222 recipients were SARS-CoV-2 seropositive at baseline, limiting conclusions about previously exposed vaccinees. Because no day 14 peak-response samples were available, repertoires were characterized only after the peak T cell response. The whole spike protein was spanned by vaccine-associated CD4 TCRs, and dominant responses were seen in regions 160-218 and 743-854.

Comment on this clone: There is no known antigen for this receptor. No clone much larger than this one lies a single base away; base qualities are absent.

V was cut back by 5 bases and J by 0 bases, leaving a gap of 5 bases between them. The CDR3 sequence holds 13 residues, the cysteine and phenylalanine included. Only the CDR3 part of the read is kept: 39 bases, read in frame from the first base. Via the germline V gene, CDR1 is SGHTA and CDR2 FQGNSA. The CDR3 regions of human TCRbeta chains were analyzed by immunosequencing. Per the authors' processing: TCRs in the repertoires were matched against a reference library of SARS-CoV-2-specific TCRs that had been generated with the MIRA antigen-specificity platform. Breadth meant the fraction of unique TCRs that were SARS-CoV-2-associated, whereas depth meant the fraction of total T cells that were SARS-CoV-2-associated. Each spike-specific TCR was assigned to its reactive spike region and to a CD4 or CD8 class using the MIRA data. Log10-transformed breadth and depth values were compared by one-way ANOVA with Sidak's multiple comparisons tests. TCRdb provides this immuneACCESS table in a form limited to in-frame rearrangements. Some clones are lacking; in checked studies, under half of them reflect an unresolved V gene, and why the rest are absent is not known. The D gene and trimming were derived from the DNA, and the V and J assignments and clone size from that table. A total of around 160,000 clones appear in this sample, roughly nine tenths of them only once. Clones ranked in the top ten supply 5.1% of the sample.

The time point label here, explained by the study, means: baseline before first vaccination. Vaccinee samples were obtained from the UK trials COV001 and COV002, which included a single-blind randomized controlled phase 2/3 trial of AZD1222 (ChAdOx1 nCoV-19) in healthy adults. For TCRbeta chain sequencing, PBMC samples from trial participants were taken at day 0 and at day 28 after the second dose. The material was peripheral blood, obtained on day 0 of AZD1222 vaccination. The clonotype originates from an adult in good health. The chain employs TRBV7-2 and TRBJ2-1; the D gene lacks a confident call. CDR3 protein: CASSRSSYNEQFF. The DNA reads as follows: TGTGCCAGCAGCCGTAGCTCCTACAATGAGCAGTTCTTC. With all but the CDR3 taken from the reference TRBV7-2 and TRBJ2-1 genes, the full variable domain is: GAGVSQSPSNKVTEKGKDVELRCDPISGHTALYWYRQSLGQGLEFLIYFQGNSAPDKSGLPSDRFSAERTGGSVSTLTIQRTQQEDSAVYLCASSRSSYNEQFFGPGTRLTVL.